The 23 T cell receptor beta chains reported below all come from one sample, sequenced in a study of T cell responses to AZD1222 COVID-19 vaccine. The method was immunoSEQ multiplex PCR; TCRdb's version includes in-frame clones alone and lacks a portion of them. The repertoire holds over 90,000 clones, with roughly 80% as singletons. The sequencing used peripheral blood, collected on day 0 of AZD1222 vaccination. The receptors come from an adult in good health.

The chain is built from TRBV7-9 and TRBJ2-1; no reliable D call. Per the germline V gene, CDR1 is SEHNR and CDR2 is FQNEAQ (reference sequence). Trimming left V 1 base short and J 10 bases short, with 17 bases between. The CDR3 contains 15 residues. Here the CDR3 reads CASSLGGTINSEQFF. CDR3 coding DNA: TGTGCCAGCAGCTTAGGTGGAACCATCAATTCAGAGCAGTTCTTC.

This chain links TRBV9 with TRBJ1-4; 7 bases line up with TRBD1. CDR1 and CDR2 from the germline V gene are SGDLS and YYNGEE. The CDR3 is 15 residues long. The V segment lost 0 bases and the J segment 11 bases; nucleotides outside the gene matches: 10. CDR3 loop: CASSVGTGVREKLFF. As DNA, the CDR3 is TGTGCCAGCAGCGTAGGAACAGGGGTTCGAGAGAAACTGTTTTTT.

J is TRBJ1-2 and V is TRBV27; the D gene is possibly TRBD1 (6 bases). Trimming left V 7 bases short and J 4 bases short, with 22 bases between. Germline CDR1 reads MNHEY; CDR2 reads SMNVEV (reference sequence). This CDR3 spans 16 amino acids. The chain's CDR3 is CASTEVGGAPGYGYTF. CDR3 nucleotide sequence: TGTGCCAGCACCGAGGTCGGGGGGGCGCCGGGCTATGGCTACACCTTC.

The chain combines TRBV4-2 with TRBJ1-6; D gene uncertain. From germline, CDR1 is LGHNA and CDR2 YNFKEQ. The CDR3 runs 17 residues. V was trimmed by 4 bases and J by 8 bases, leaving 21 bases between them. CDR3 bases: TGTGCCAGCAGCCCCCCCCTGGGTGGCGTTGGGTATTCACCCCTCCACTTT. This encodes CASSPPLGGVGYSPLHF.

The chain joins TRBV5-6 to TRBJ2-1; 7 nucleotides agree with TRBD2. The CDR3 runs 15 residues. Germline CDR1 SGHDT, CDR2 YYEEEE. The V segment lost 3 bases and the J segment 0 bases; nucleotides outside the gene matches: 3. CDR3: CASSSLASSYNEQFF. CDR3 coding DNA: TGTGCCAGCAGCTCACTAGCGAGCTCCTACAATGAGCAGTTCTTC.

The chain couples TRBV28 to TRBJ2-2; 7 nucleotides match TRBD2. Germline CDR1 is MDHEN and CDR2 is SYDVKM. The CDR3 is 15 amino acids. V shed 8 bases, J shed 4 bases, and the junction held 10 bases outside the gene matches. Here the CDR3 reads CASVLGGPTTGELFF. The CDR3 nucleotides read TGTGCCAGCGTTCTGGGAGGGCCTACCACCGGGGAGCTGTTTTTT. Using reference TRBV28 and TRBJ2-2 for the parts outside the CDR3, the full variable domain is DVKVTQSSRYLVKRTGEKVFLECVQDMDHENMFWYRQDPGLGLRLIYFSYDVKMKEKGDIPEGYSVSREKKERFSLILESASTNQTSMYLCASVLGGPTTGELFFGEGSRLTVL.

V usage is TRBV18 and J usage is TRBJ2-1; 13 bases map to TRBD2. With 3 bases clipped from V and 2 bases from J, the junction kept 1 base outside the gene matches. The CDR3 runs 16 residues. CDR1 is KGHSH, CDR2 LQKENI, per germline. In DNA, the CDR3 is TGTGCCAGCTCACCCGGGACTAGCGGGACCTACAATGAGCAGTTCTTC. This gives the protein CASSPGTSGTYNEQFF.

This chain uses TRBV27 with TRBJ1-2; D is possibly TRBD1 (6 bases). The CDR3 sequence is 14 residues long. CDR1 is MNHEY, CDR2 SMNVEV, per germline (reference sequence). V was cut by 6 bases and J by 1 base, with 12 bases left in between. The CDR3: CASRPQGINYGYTF. The DNA of the CDR3 is TGTGCCAGCAGGCCTCAGGGGATTAACTATGGCTACACCTTC.

The V and J genes are TRBV4-2 and TRBJ2-2, with TRBD1 identical over 8 bases. J lost 5 bases, V lost 2 bases, and 7 bases had no gene match. CDR3 length: 16 residues. CDR1 is LGHNA and CDR2 is YNFKEQ in the germline V gene. CDR3 sequence: CASSQRTGLGTGELFF. In nucleotides, the CDR3 is TGTGCCAGCAGCCAACGGACAGGGCTGGGAACCGGGGAGCTGTTTTTT.

The chain joins TRBV6-1 to TRBJ1-2, with a weak D call TRBD1 (5 bases). CDR3 length: 14 amino acids. Looked up from germline, CDR1 is MNHNS and CDR2 is SASEGT. V was shortened by 4 bases and J by 0 bases, with 9 bases between the two germline ends. CDR3 sequence (DNA): TGTGCCAGCAGTGTTGACAGATCTAACTATGGCTACACCTTC. This codes for CASSVDRSNYGYTF.

The count of this clone is one. The chain uses TRBV27 and TRBJ2-7; 7 bases map to TRBD1. V shed 4 bases, J shed 1 base, and the junction held 10 bases outside the gene matches. Germline-derived CDR1 and CDR2 are MNHEY and SMNVEV (reference sequence). This CDR3 spans 16 amino acids. CDR3 residues: CASSSRQGSLSYEQYF. CDR3 nucleotides: TGTGCCAGCAGTTCAAGACAGGGAAGTCTTTCCTACGAGCAGTACTTC.

The chain joins TRBV5-4 to TRBJ2-7, with D perhaps matching TRBD2 (6 bases). CDR1 and CDR2 from the germline V gene are SGHNT and YYREEE (reference sequence). V gave up 1 base and J gave up 9 bases, with 14 bases separating them. The CDR3 consists of 13 residues. The CDR3 spells CASSLQEGTRQYF. In DNA, the CDR3 is TGTGCCAGCAGCTTGCAGGAGGGAACCCGGCAGTACTTC. Drawing the rest from reference TRBV5-4 and TRBJ2-7, the complete variable domain is ETGVTQSPTHLIKTRGQQVTLRCSSQSGHNTVSWYQQALGQGPQFIFQYYREEENGRGNFPPRFSGLQFPNYSSELNVNALELDDSALYLCASSLQEGTRQYFGPGTRLTVT.

The chain has TRBV14 and TRBJ1-1; D not certain. The germline gives CDR1 SGHDN, CDR2 FVKESK. V was cut by 1 base and J by 3 bases, with 12 bases left in between. This CDR3 region has 15 residues. CDR3 amino acids: CASSQGPIAYTEAFF. CDR3 nucleotide sequence: TGTGCCAGCAGCCAAGGCCCCATTGCGTACACTGAAGCTTTCTTT.

This clone was recorded a few times. This rearrangement joins TRBV19 to TRBJ1-1; D unclear. Germline values: CDR1 LNHDA, CDR2 SQIVND (reference sequence). Trimming stripped 7 bases from V and 3 bases from J, with 15 bases between. The CDR3 loop spans 14 amino acids. CDR3 residues: CASTRADMYTEAFF. The CDR3 bases are TGTGCCAGTACGAGGGCCGACATGTACACTGAAGCTTTCTTT.

This rearrangement joins TRBV4-3 to TRBJ1-5, with D unclear. The CDR3 covers 13 residues. The germline gives CDR1 LGHNA, CDR2 YSLEER. Deletions cut 0 bases from V and 9 bases from J, with 9 bases between. The CDR3 nucleotides read TGCGCCAGCAGCCAAGAAGAAGCGTCGCCCCAGCATTTT. This encodes CASSQEEASPQHF.

This rearrangement joins TRBV4-2 to TRBJ1-5; 7 bases match TRBD1. The J segment lost 0 bases and the V segment lost 3 bases, leaving 5 bases of the junction unmatched. Germline assignment: CDR1 LGHNA and CDR2 YNFKEQ. The CDR3 length is 16 residues. The CDR3 spells CASSHLDRDSNQPQHF. The CDR3 DNA follows: TGTGCCAGCAGCCATTTAGACAGGGATAGCAATCAGCCCCAGCATTTT.

This clone is a singleton in its sample. This sequence joins TRBV6-5 and TRBJ1-1; TRBD1 might be the D (5 bases). Germline V gene sequence: CDR1 MNHEY, CDR2 SVGAGI. The CDR3 is 13 amino acids. V was cut by 7 bases and J by 5 bases, with 14 bases left in between. Here the CDR3 reads CASILGVGTEAFF. The CDR3 DNA follows: TGTGCCAGCATTCTAGGGGTTGGAACTGAAGCTTTCTTT.

As for this clone: The junction departs from germline at one end; a sequencing error may be responsible. This sequence joins TRBV11-3 and TRBJ2-3; D not certain. The CDR3 consists of 12 residues. Germline lookup yields CDR1 SGHNT and CDR2 YENEEA. In nucleotides, the CDR3 is TGTGCCAGCAGCCCTCCCACAAATACGCAGTATTTT. This codes for CASSPPTNTQYF. Full variable domain (remainder filled in from reference TRBV11-3 and TRBJ2-3): EAGVVQSPRYKIIEKKQPVAFWCNPISGHNTLYWYLQNLGQGPELLIRYENEEAVDDSQLPKDRFSAERLKGVDSTLKIQPAELGDSAVYLCASSPPTNTQYFGPGTRLTVL.

The CDR3 nucleotides are TGTGCCAGCAGTACGGCCGGGACAGGGCACCGCGGCTACACCTTC. Translating gives CASSTAGTGHRGYTF. The genes are TRBV6-5 and TRBJ1-2; 9 bases fit TRBD1. CDR1 and CDR2 (germline): MNHEY, SVGAGI. CDR3 length equals 15 residues. V lost 5 bases and J lost 8; bases outside the gene matches: 12.

This clone has a single count. The gene calls are TRBV7-2 and TRBJ2-1; D is undetermined. The CDR3 contains 12 residues. Germline values: CDR1 SGHTA, CDR2 FQGNSA. Trimming cost V 5 bases and J 6 bases, with 8 bases left between them. CDR3 region: CASSPLSNEQFF. The CDR3 DNA is TGTGCCAGCAGCCCGCTTTCCAATGAGCAGTTCTTC.

This clone has a single count. The chain combines TRBV1 with TRBJ1-2; no DNA check was done on the table's D call, TRBD1. TRBV1 is assigned pseudogene status. CDR3 length equals 14 residues. Written as DNA, the CDR3 is TGCACCAGCAGCCAAAAAACAGGACATGGTGGCTACACCTTC. It encodes CTSSQKTGHGGYTF.

In this sample, this clone turned up once. The V and J genes are TRBV10-2 and TRBJ2-7; D not certain. Per the germline V gene, CDR1 is WSHSY and CDR2 is SAAADI. Trimming took 7 bases from V and 6 from J, leaving 19 bases between them. The CDR3 consists of 14 residues. The CDR3 is CASTVSPLASEQYF. CDR3 nucleotides: TGCGCCAGCACCGTTAGCCCCTTAGCTTCCGAGCAGTACTTC.

The rearrangement links TRBV28 to TRBJ2-3, with 7 bases lining up with TRBD1. The J segment lost 1 base and the V segment lost 6 bases, leaving 7 bases of the junction unmatched. Germline lookup yields CDR1 MDHEN and CDR2 SYDVKM. CDR3 size: 15 residues. As DNA, the CDR3 is TGTGCCAGCAGACCAGAGGACAGGCGCACAGATACGCAGTATTTT. Its translation is CASRPEDRRTDTQYF.